The T cell receptor (beta chain) under discussion was sequenced for a study of cytomegalovirus exposure and HLA in healthy donors. Regarding the study as a whole: An observed cluster of highly shared sequence variants was recorded as a likely sequencing artifact. Presence/absence analyses supposed approximately even sequencing depth among donors. Reported findings show TCR beta sequences accurately forecast HLA-A and HLA-B alleles in most subjects.

The PCR was carried out with 60 Vbeta primers and 13 Jbeta primers. The assay was immunoSEQ multiplex PCR, and TCRdb's table has in-frame clones only and misses some. The sample table includes roughly 51,000 clones. With regard to this clone: The antigen is undetermined.

The ends lost 4 bases at V and 3 bases at J; junction bases unmatched: 4. The CDR3 runs to 15 residues. Germline values: CDR1 SGHAT, CDR2 FQDESV (reference sequence). The specimen sequenced was PBMCs. The receptor was derived from a woman in her forties in good health and CMV-seronegative. The chain uses TRBV11-1 and TRBJ1-1; TRBD1 aligns across 11 bases. CDR3 coding DNA: TGTGCCAGCAGCTCGCCGGGACAGGGGGACACTGAAGCTTTCTTT. Encoded protein: CASSSPGQGDTEAFF.